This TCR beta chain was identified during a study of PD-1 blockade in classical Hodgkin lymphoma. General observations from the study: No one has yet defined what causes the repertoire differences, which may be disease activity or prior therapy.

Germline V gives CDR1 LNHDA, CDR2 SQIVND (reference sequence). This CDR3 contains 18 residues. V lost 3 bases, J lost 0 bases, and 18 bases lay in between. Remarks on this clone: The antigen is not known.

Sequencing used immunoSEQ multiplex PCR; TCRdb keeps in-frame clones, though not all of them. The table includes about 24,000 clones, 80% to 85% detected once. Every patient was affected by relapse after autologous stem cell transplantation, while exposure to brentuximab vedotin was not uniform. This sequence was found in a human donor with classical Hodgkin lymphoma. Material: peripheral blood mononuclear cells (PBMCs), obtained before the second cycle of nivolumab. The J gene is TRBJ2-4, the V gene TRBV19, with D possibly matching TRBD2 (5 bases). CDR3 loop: CASSISFGSGLAKNIQYF. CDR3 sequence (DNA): TGTGCCAGTAGTATTAGTTTCGGGTCAGGACTAGCCAAAAACATTCAGTACTTC.